This T cell receptor beta chain was found in a study of T cells in localized non-small cell lung cancer. Profiling relied on immunoSEQ multiplex PCR, and the TCRdb table lists in-frame clones only, not all of them. The table lists around 96,000 clones, approximately 90% of them singletons. CDR3 length: 13 amino acids. Trimming at V came to 7 bases and at J to 5 bases, leaving 7 bases not matched to a gene. The V gene's germline CDR1 is LNHDA and CDR2 SQIVND (reference sequence). The specimen was PBMCs, collected before any cancer treatment. The TCR was taken from a woman aged 40-75 years with stage II squamous cell lung carcinoma. V is TRBV19 and J is TRBJ2-5, with 7 bases that match TRBD2. The CDR3: CASNGGLSETQYF. The CDR3, as DNA: TGTGCCAGTAACGGGGGGTTGTCGGAGACCCAGTACTTC.